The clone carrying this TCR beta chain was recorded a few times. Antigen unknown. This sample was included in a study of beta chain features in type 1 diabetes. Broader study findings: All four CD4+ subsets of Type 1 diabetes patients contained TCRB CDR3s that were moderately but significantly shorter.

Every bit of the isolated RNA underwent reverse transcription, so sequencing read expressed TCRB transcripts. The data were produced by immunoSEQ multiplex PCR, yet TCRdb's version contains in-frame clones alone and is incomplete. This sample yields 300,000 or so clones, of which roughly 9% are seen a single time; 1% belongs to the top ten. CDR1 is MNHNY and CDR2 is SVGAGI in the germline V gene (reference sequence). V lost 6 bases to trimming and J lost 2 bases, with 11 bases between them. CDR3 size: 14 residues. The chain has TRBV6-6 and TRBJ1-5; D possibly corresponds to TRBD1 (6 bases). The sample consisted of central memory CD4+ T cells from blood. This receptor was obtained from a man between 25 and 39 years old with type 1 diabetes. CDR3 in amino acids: CASRGGVGNQPQHF. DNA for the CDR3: TGTGCCAGCAGAGGGGGAGTGGGCAATCAGCCCCAGCATTTT.